A selection of T cell receptor beta chains follows, all from one sample in a study of cytomegalovirus exposure and HLA in healthy donors. Sequenced by immunoSEQ multiplex PCR; TCRdb stores in-frame clones only, minus some. The data contain over 40,000 clones, roughly 60% of them singletons. The specimen sequenced was PBMCs. Receptors were obtained from a man in his sixties in good health and CMV-seropositive. The CDR3 runs from the conserved cysteine through the conserved F or W. The D gene is left open where the match is weak. Rows may omit the clone size; those that give it use once, few, many or a size class.

TGCGCCAGCAGCCAAGATGGCGACTACGAGAAGTACTTC | CASSQDGDYEKYF | TRBV4-3 | NA | TRBJ2-7 | NA
TGTGCCAGCAGCCTTTTAGCCAAAAACATTCAGTACTTC | CASSLLAKNIQYF | TRBV2 | few | TRBJ2-4 | NA
TGTGCCAGCAGCTTGAATCAGGGTTCCACTGAAAAACTGTTTTTT | CASSLNQGSTEKLFF | TRBV7-9 | NA | TRBJ1-4 | NA
TGTGCCTGGAGTGTAAGACGTGGGACTAACGAGCAGTACTTC | CAWSVRRGTNEQYF | TRBV30 | NA | TRBJ2-7 | TRBD2
TGTGCCAGTAGTATGGCTAAGGGAGAGGGTGCTGGAAACACCATATATTTT | CASSMAKGEGAGNTIYF | TRBV19 | NA | TRBJ1-3 | NA
TGCGAGGGCAGTCGGACAGCTACGTACGAGCAGTACTTC | CEGSRTATYEQYF | TRBV4-3 | NA | TRBJ2-7 | NA
TGTGCCAGCAGCCCGACACATTATAGCAATCAGCCCCAGCATTTT | CASSPTHYSNQPQHF | TRBV7-2 | NA | TRBJ1-5 | NA
TGTGCCAGCAGCTTAATATATCGCGGGCCCTCTGGCAATGAGCAGTTCTTC | CASSLIYRGPSGNEQFF | TRBV7-2 | NA | TRBJ2-1 | NA
TGTGCCAGCAGCGATCAGGGTCATGAGCAGTTCTTC | CASSDQGHEQFF | TRBV5-4 | NA | TRBJ2-1 | NA
TGTGCCAGCACTACAGGGGGCCAAATCCAAGAGACCCAGTACTTC | CASTTGGQIQETQYF | TRBV5-4 | once | TRBJ2-5 | TRBD1
TGCGCCAGCAGGCCCGGGACAGAAAATTATCAGCCCCAGCATTTT | CASRPGTENYQPQHF | TRBV5-1 | NA | TRBJ1-5 | TRBD1
TGTGCCATCAGCCCCGCTGGGACTAGCCAAGGTGAGCAGTTCTTC | CAISPAGTSQGEQFF | TRBV10-3 | NA | TRBJ2-1 | TRBD2
TGTGCCAGCAGTGAAGTGAGTCTAGCGGGAGGTCGGAGGACCGGGGAGCTGTTTTTT | CASSEVSLAGGRRTGELFF | TRBV6-1 | NA | TRBJ2-2 | TRBD2
TGTGCCAGCAGCTTTAGAGGGGGTGGGAACACCGGGGAGCTGTTTTTT | CASSFRGGGNTGELFF | TRBV5-4 | NA | TRBJ2-2 | NA
TGTGCCAGCAGCCCGGGACAGGGCCCCCGGAGTTACGAGCAGTACTTC | CASSPGQGPRSYEQYF | TRBV28 | NA | TRBJ2-7 | TRBD1